This entry features one T cell receptor beta chain sequence. Those donating, healthy Caucasian individuals from Russia, were aged about 6 to 95. Samples had at least 7 million PBMCs isolated from them. Each sample yielded at least 5 micrograms of PBMC total RNA. Through a sample-barcoded 5' primer and a J-beta primer mix, a second PCR was run for roughly 6 to 12 cycles. All cDNA molecules were each tagged by a template-switch adaptor with 12 random nucleotides. One entry per CDR3 protein results from TCRdb running MiXCR on the 5' RACE reads. The sample includes roughly 800,000 distinct CDR3 sequences, over 45% of them seen just once. This sample is part of a study of blood T cells in healthy people across ages. The germline V gene encodes CDR1 SEHNR and CDR2 FQNEAQ (reference sequence). The CDR3 loop spans 13 amino acids.

The chain is built from TRBV7-9 and TRBJ2-5; no reliable D call. The J call may be faulty, since TRBJ2-7 better matches the DNA end. This clonotype was obtained from a man younger than 40 in good health. The specimen was blood. The DNA of the CDR3 is TGTGCCAGCAGCTTACTGAATGGATACGAGCAGTACTTC. Translation gives CASSLLNGYEQYF.